By its share, the clone carrying this T cell receptor (beta chain) is medium-sized. All patients were treatment-naive before thyroid surgery. TCRdb reanalyzed the PCR reads with MiXCR. The sample yields more than 10,000 clones, around 12% seen once. These data come from a study of metastatic and nonmetastatic thyroid tumors. The receptor's source is a female donor with papillary thyroid cancer or a benign thyroid nodule (not recorded which). Some clones in this sample may be carry-over from other donors' samples. Sample: blood.

CDR3 residues: CASRNHRGDTEAFF. The DNA for the CDR3 is TGTGCCAGCAGAAACCACAGGGGGGACACTGAAGCTTTCTTT. The rearrangement links TRBV6-1 to TRBJ1-1; the match to TRBD1 covers 8 bases. The CDR3 loop spans 14 amino acids. The junction had 6 bases not matched to a gene; V was cut back by 6 bases and J by 3 bases. Germline V CDR1 and CDR2: MNHNS, SASEGT.